In this sample, the clone carrying this TCR beta chain turned up many times. Its specificity is not known. This CDR3 region has 15 residues. CDR1 is SGHTA, CDR2 FQGTGA, per germline. V trimming: 2 bases; J trimming: 5 bases; junction bases outside the gene matches: 7. Expressed TCRB transcripts were sequenced because the isolated RNA had all been reverse transcribed beforehand. Here immunoSEQ multiplex PCR was the method, and the copy in TCRdb shows in-frame clones only, minus some. The sample records around 290,000 clones, 8% being singletons. This record belongs to a study of beta chain features in type 1 diabetes. Study details: Patients did not differ from healthy donors in age, gender or cell yield.

Regarding the study as a whole: PCR might pick shorter templates more often, in the same way for patients and controls. Any role of HLA type in TCRB rearrangement remained unresolved here.

Sequenced sample: central memory CD4+ T cells from blood. The receptor was isolated from a woman between 18 and 29 years old in good health. This sequence joins TRBV7-3 and TRBJ2-3; 7 bases align to TRBD1. CDR3 bases: TGTGCCAGCAGCTTAGTAGGGGGCAGTGGAGATACGCAGTATTTT. Translating gives CASSLVGGSGDTQYF.